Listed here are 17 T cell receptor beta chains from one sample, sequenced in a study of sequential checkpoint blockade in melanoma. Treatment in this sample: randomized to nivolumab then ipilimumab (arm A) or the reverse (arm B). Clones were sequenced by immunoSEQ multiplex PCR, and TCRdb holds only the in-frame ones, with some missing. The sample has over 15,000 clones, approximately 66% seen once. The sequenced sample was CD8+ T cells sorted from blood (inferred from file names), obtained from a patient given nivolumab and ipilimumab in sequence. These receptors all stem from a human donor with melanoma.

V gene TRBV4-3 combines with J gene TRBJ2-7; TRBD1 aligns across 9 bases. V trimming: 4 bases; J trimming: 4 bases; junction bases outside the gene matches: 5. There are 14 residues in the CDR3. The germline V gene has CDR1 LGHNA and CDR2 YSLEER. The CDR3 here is CASSLGQGRYEQYF. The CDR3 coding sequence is TGCGCCAGCAGCCTTGGACAGGGGCGGTACGAGCAGTACTTC.

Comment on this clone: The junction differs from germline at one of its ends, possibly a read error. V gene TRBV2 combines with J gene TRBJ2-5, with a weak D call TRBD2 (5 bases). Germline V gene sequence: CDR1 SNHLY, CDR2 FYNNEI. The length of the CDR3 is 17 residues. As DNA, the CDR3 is TGTGCAAGCAGTGATAGACGGAGGATCACCGTCGACGAGACCCAGTACTTC. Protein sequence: CASSDRRRITVDETQYF.

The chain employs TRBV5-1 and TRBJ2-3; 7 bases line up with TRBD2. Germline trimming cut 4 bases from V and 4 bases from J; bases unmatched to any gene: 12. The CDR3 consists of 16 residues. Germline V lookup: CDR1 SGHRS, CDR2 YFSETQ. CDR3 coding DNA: TGCGCCAGCAGCCTAATAGCGGGCCCCGTGGCAGATACGCAGTATTTT. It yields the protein CASSLIAGPVADTQYF.

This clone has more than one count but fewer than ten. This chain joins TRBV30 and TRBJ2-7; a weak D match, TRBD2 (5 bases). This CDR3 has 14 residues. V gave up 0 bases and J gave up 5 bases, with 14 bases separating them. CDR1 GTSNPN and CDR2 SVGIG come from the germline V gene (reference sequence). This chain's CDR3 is CAWSVSGGADEQYF. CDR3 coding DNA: TGTGCCTGGAGTGTATCAGGCGGAGCGGACGAGCAGTACTTC.

The CDR3 nucleotides read TGTGCCAGCAGCCAAGATCCGGGTTACGAGCAGTACTTC. It codes for CASSQDPGYEQYF. The chain recombines TRBV14 with TRBJ2-7; no reliable D call. CDR1 is SGHDN, CDR2 FVKESK, per germline. This CDR3 has 13 residues. V was pared by 0 bases and J by 4 bases, with 7 bases between.

The CDR3: CASSAGTAPPSYEQYF. The CDR3 bases are TGTGCCAGCAGCGCCGGGACAGCCCCCCCGAGCTACGAGCAGTACTTC. The chain combines TRBV5-6 with TRBJ2-7, with 7 bases matching TRBD1. This CDR3 comprises 16 residues. CDR1 and CDR2 (germline): SGHDT, YYEEEE. Trimming cost V 4 bases and J 3 bases; bases outside gene matches: 13.

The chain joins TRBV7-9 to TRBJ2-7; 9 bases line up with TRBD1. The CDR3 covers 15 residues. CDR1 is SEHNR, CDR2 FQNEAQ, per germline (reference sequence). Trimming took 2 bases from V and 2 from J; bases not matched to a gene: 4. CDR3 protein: CASSLRDRVPYEQYF. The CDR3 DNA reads TGTGCCAGCAGCTTAAGGGACAGGGTTCCCTACGAGCAGTACTTC.

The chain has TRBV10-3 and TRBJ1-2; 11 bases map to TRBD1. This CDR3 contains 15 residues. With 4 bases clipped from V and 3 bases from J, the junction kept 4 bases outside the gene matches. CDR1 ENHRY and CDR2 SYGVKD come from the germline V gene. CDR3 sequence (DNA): TGTGCCATCAGTGGGACAGGGGGCATAGACTATGGCTACACCTTC. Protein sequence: CAISGTGGIDYGYTF.

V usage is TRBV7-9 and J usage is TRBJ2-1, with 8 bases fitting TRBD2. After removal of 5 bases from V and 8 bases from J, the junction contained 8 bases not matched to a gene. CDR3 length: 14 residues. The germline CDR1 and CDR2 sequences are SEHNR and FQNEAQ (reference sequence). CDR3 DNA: TGTGCCAGCAGCCCTTTAGGACTAGCCCATGAGCAGTTCTTC. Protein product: CASSPLGLAHEQFF. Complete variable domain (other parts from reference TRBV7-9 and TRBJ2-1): DTGVSQNPRHKITKRGQNVTFRCDPISEHNRLYWYRQTLGQGPEFLTYFQNEAQLEKSRLLSDRFSAERPKGSFSTLEIQRTEQGDSAMYLCASSPLGLAHEQFFGPGTRLTVL.

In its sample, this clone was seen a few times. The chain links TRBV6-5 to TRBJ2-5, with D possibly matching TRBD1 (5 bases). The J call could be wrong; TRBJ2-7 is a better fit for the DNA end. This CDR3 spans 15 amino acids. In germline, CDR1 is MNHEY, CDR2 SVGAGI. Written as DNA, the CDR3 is TGTGCCAGCAGTTACTCTGGGGCCTCCTCCTACGAGCAGTACTTC. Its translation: CASSYSGASSYEQYF.

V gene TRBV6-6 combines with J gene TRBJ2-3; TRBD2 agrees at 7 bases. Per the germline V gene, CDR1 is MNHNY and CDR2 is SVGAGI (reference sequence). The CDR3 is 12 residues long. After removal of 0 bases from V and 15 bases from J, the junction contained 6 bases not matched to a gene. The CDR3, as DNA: TGTGCCAGCAGTTACTCGGGGACTAAGGAATATTTT. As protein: CASSYSGTKEYF.

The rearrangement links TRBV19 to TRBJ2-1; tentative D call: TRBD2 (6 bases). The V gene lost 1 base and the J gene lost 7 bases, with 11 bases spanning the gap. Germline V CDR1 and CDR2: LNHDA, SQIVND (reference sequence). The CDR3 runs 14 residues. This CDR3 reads CASSIVGLSNEQFF. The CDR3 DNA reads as TGTGCCAGTAGTATAGTTGGACTATCGAATGAGCAGTTCTTC.

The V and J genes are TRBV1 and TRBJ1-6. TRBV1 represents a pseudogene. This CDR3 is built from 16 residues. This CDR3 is CTSSQDFAAQRTPLHF. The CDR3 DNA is TGCACCAGCAGCCAAGATTTTGCGGCCCAGAGGACACCCCTCCACTTT.

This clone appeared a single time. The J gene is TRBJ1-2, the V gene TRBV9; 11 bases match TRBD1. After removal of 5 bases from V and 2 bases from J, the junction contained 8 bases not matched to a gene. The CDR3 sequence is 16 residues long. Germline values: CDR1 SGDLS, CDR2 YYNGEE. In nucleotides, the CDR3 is TGTGCCAGCAGGGGGAACGGGGACAGGGGGAACTATGGCTACACCTTC. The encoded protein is CASRGNGDRGNYGYTF.

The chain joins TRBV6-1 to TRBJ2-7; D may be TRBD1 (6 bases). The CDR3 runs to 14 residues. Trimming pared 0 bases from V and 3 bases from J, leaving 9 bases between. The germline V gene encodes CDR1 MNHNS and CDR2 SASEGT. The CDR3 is CASSEAGGVYEQYF. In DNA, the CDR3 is TGTGCCAGCAGTGAAGCAGGGGGAGTCTACGAGCAGTACTTC.

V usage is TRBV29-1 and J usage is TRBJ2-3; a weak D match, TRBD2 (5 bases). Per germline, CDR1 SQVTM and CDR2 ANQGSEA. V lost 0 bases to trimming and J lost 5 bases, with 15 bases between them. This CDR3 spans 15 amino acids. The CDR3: CSVEEEGLLVDTQYF. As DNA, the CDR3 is TGCAGCGTTGAAGAGGAAGGACTCTTGGTAGATACGCAGTATTTT.

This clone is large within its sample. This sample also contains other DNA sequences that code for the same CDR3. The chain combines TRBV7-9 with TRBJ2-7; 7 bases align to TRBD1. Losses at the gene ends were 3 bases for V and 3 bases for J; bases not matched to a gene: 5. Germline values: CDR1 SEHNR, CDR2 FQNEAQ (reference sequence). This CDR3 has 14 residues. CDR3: CASSFEQGIYEQYF. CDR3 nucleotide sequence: TGTGCCAGCAGCTTTGAACAGGGGATCTACGAGCAGTACTTC.